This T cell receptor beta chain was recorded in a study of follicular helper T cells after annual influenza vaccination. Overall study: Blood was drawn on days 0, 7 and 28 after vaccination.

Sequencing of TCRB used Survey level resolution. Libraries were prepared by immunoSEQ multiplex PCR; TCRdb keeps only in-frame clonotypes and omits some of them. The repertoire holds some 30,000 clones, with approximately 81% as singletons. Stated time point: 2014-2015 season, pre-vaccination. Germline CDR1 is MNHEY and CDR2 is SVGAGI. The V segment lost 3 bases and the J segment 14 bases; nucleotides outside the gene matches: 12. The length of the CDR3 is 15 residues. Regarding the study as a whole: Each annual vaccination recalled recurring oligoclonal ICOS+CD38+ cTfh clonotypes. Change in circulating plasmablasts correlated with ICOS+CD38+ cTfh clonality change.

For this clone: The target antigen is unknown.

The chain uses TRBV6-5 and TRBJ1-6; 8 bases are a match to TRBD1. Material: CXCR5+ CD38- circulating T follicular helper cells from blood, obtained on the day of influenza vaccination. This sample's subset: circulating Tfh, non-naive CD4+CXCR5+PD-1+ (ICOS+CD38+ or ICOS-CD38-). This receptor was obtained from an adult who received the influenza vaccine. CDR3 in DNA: TGTGCCAGCAGTTATTCGGGGCAGGGGGCGAACTCCCTCCACTTT. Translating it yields CASSYSGQGANSLHF.